These 28 T cell receptor beta chains came from one sample sequenced in a study of control samples from healthy donors and cancer patients. TCRdb keeps only in-frame clones here, not all; method: immunoSEQ multiplex PCR. This repertoire shows about 190,000 clones, roughly nine tenths found once; its top ten account for over 1.5%. The specimen sequenced was blood. These receptor sequences come from a man aged 25-45 years in good health.

The rearrangement links TRBV5-6 to TRBJ1-5; D uncertain. The germline gives CDR1 SGHDT, CDR2 YYEEEE. The V and J ends lost 4 bases and 5 bases respectively, with 19 bases between them. The CDR3 runs 16 residues. The CDR3 region is CASSLLFPGADQPQHF. Here the CDR3 DNA reads TGTGCCAGCAGCCTGTTATTCCCGGGCGCGGATCAGCCCCAGCATTTT.

The chain combines TRBV7-8 with TRBJ2-3; 8 positions match TRBD1. Germline assignment: CDR1 SGHVS and CDR2 FQNEAQ. This CDR3 comprises 17 residues. V lost 5 bases to trimming and J lost 3 bases; unmatched junction nucleotides: 13. CDR3 region: CASSLNRWTGYTDTQYF. The CDR3 DNA is TGTGCCAGCAGCCTAAACAGATGGACAGGGTATACAGATACGCAGTATTTT.

J is TRBJ1-3 and V is TRBV7-2; TRBD1 matches at 8 bases. V dropped 4 bases and J dropped 7; count of bases not matched to a gene: 9. Germline V gives CDR1 SGHTA, CDR2 FQGNSA. The CDR3 length is 15 residues. The CDR3 protein is CASSSDRGRENTIYF. For the CDR3, the DNA is TGTGCCAGCAGCTCCGACAGGGGAAGGGAGAACACCATATATTTT.

V is TRBV12-5 and J is TRBJ2-1; D remains unclear. The CDR3 runs to 11 residues. In germline, CDR1 is LGHNT, CDR2 FRNRAP. Trimming cost V 3 bases and J 7 bases, with 4 bases left between them. CDR3 in DNA: TGTGCTAGTGGTTTCGGGAATGAGCAGTTCTTC. It yields the protein CASGFGNEQFF.

CDR3 sequence reads: CASSLKYRTDPSGNTIYF. The DNA for the CDR3 is TGTGCCAGCAGCCTAAAATACAGGACGGACCCCTCTGGAAACACCATATATTTT. The V call is TRBV3-1 (or the pseudogene TRBV3-2), the J call TRBJ1-3; D may be TRBD1 (5 bases). Germline values: CDR1 LGHDT, CDR2 YNNKEL (reference sequence). CDR3 size: 18 residues. Trimming left V 4 bases short and J 0 bases short, with 19 bases between.

V gene TRBV5-1 combines with J gene TRBJ1-2, with D tentatively TRBD1 (6 bases). V was cut by 2 bases and J by 6 bases, with 11 bases left in between. From germline, CDR1 is SGHRS and CDR2 YFSETQ. The CDR3 loop spans 13 amino acids. The CDR3 DNA is TGCGCCAGCAGCTTTACAGGGATGGATGGCTACACCTTC. It yields the protein CASSFTGMDGYTF.

Comment on this clone: The same CDR3 also results from other DNA sequences found in this sample. The V call is TRBV2, the J call TRBJ2-1, with D hard to call. The CDR3 extends over 15 amino acids. The germline V gene encodes CDR1 SNHLY and CDR2 FYNNEI. V lost 4 bases and J 0 bases, leaving 10 bases between the germline ends. The CDR3 DNA reads TGTGCCAGCAGTGCTGGTGGCAGCTCCTACAATGAGCAGTTCTTC. Protein product: CASSAGGSSYNEQFF.

The chain combines TRBV7-7 with TRBJ2-3, with 11 bases lining up with TRBD1. V dropped 5 bases and J dropped 4; count of bases not matched to a gene: 5. The V gene's germline CDR1 is SSHAT and CDR2 FNYEAQ (reference sequence). The CDR3 runs 15 residues. CDR3 loop: CASSRTGGKSDTQYF. The DNA of the CDR3 is TGTGCCAGCAGCCGGACAGGGGGCAAGTCAGATACGCAGTATTTT.

V gene TRBV9 combines with J gene TRBJ1-1, with D unclear. CDR1 is SGDLS, CDR2 YYNGEE, per germline. The CDR3 spans 13 residues. V was shortened by 2 bases and J by 4 bases, with 9 bases between the two germline ends. The CDR3 region is CASSVSFSTEAFF. CDR3 coding DNA: TGTGCCAGCAGCGTGTCGTTCTCCACTGAAGCTTTCTTT.

The V call is TRBV6-6, the J call TRBJ1-1, with D hard to call. Germline V gene data show CDR1 as MNHNY and CDR2 as SVGAGI (reference sequence). The CDR3 is made up of 15 amino acids. V was cut by 6 bases and J by 6 bases, with 20 bases left in between. CDR3 region: CASRFTAQVSPEAFF. The CDR3 bases are TGTGCCAGCAGATTTACGGCTCAGGTTAGCCCTGAAGCTTTCTTT.

J is TRBJ2-3 and V is TRBV7-2; 7 bases are shared with TRBD2. V dropped 3 bases and J dropped 5; count of bases not matched to a gene: 5. The CDR3 extends over 14 amino acids. Germline lookup yields CDR1 SGHTA and CDR2 FQGNSA. The CDR3 reads CASSFRTRGDTQYF. The CDR3 DNA follows: TGTGCCAGCAGCTTTCGGACTAGGGGAGATACGCAGTATTTT.

The rearrangement joins TRBV6-5 to TRBJ1-2; D ambiguous. The ends were cut back, 8 bases at V and 4 bases at J, with 11 bases in the middle. The length of the CDR3 is 12 residues. Germline V gene lookup returns CDR1 MNHEY and CDR2 SVGAGI. The CDR3: CASLSNRYGYTF. The CDR3 DNA is TGTGCCAGCCTAAGCAACCGCTATGGCTACACCTTC.

This clone was counted between two and nine times. The V gene is TRBV6-4, the J gene TRBJ2-3, with TRBD2 identical over 12 bases. Germline lookup yields CDR1 MRHNA and CDR2 SNTAGT. The ends lost 4 bases at V and 1 base at J; junction bases unmatched: 0. This CDR3 is built from 15 residues. CDR3: CASSGTSGGTDTQYF. DNA for the CDR3: TGTGCCAGCAGTGGGACTAGCGGGGGCACAGATACGCAGTATTTT.

The rearrangement links TRBV11-2 to TRBJ1-2; the match to TRBD1 covers 7 bases. The CDR3 length is 15 residues. V shed 1 base, J shed 3 bases, and the junction held 5 bases outside the gene matches. Germline V gene sequence: CDR1 SGHAT, CDR2 FQNNGV. DNA for the CDR3: TGTGCCAGCAGCTTAGGTCCAGGGGGTGACTATGGCTACACCTTC. Amino acids: CASSLGPGGDYGYTF.

This chain connects TRBV7-4 to TRBJ2-7, with D perhaps TRBD2 (5 bases). Trimming removed 5 bases at V and 0 bases at J, with 17 bases between. Germline V gene sequence: CDR1 SGHVT, CDR2 SQSDAQ. The CDR3 is made up of 16 amino acids. The CDR3 region is CASSDKTPDCSYEQYF. The CDR3 region has the DNA TGTGCCAGCAGCGATAAAACGCCGGACTGCTCCTACGAGCAGTACTTC. Drawing the rest from reference TRBV7-4 and TRBJ2-7, the complete variable domain is GAGVSQSPRYKVAKRGRDVALRCDSISGHVTLYWYRQTLGQGSEVLTYSQSDAQRDKSGRPSGRFSAERPERSVSTLKIQRTEQGDSAVYLCASSDKTPDCSYEQYFGPGTRLTVT.

The chain recombines TRBV12-3 or TRBV12-4 with TRBJ2-3; D ambiguous. Trimming cost V 4 bases and J 2 bases, with 7 bases left between them. CDR3 length: 13 residues. CDR3 sequence (DNA): TGTGCCAGCAGTTCAGGTAACACAGATACGCAGTATTTT. Translating gives CASSSGNTDTQYF.

The genes are TRBV7-9 and TRBJ1-1, with no clear D. This CDR3 region has 13 residues. Germline V gives CDR1 SEHNR, CDR2 FQNEAQ (reference sequence). V was trimmed by 4 bases and J by 8 bases, leaving 14 bases between them. CDR3 in DNA: TGTGCCAGCAGCTCTAGGTCCACGGAAGAAGCTTTCTTT. It translates to CASSSRSTEEAFF.

The chain joins TRBV6-1 to TRBJ2-2; a possible D gene is TRBD1 (5 bases). Germline CDR1 and CDR2: MNHNS and SASEGT. The V gene lost 2 bases and the J gene lost 6 bases, with 16 bases spanning the gap. CDR3 length equals 16 residues. CDR3 sequence reads: CASSEIQGLRSGELFF. The CDR3 bases are TGTGCCAGCAGTGAAATTCAGGGTTTAAGATCCGGGGAGCTGTTTTTT.

This chain uses TRBV9 with TRBJ1-1; D unclear. The CDR3 runs to 15 residues. The ends were cut back, 0 bases at V and 7 bases at J, with 16 bases in the middle. Per the germline V gene, CDR1 is SGDLS and CDR2 is YYNGEE. This CDR3 is CASSVEGQSFNEAFF. The CDR3 nucleotides read TGTGCCAGCAGCGTAGAAGGGCAGTCCTTCAATGAAGCTTTCTTT.

This clone has a single count. The gene calls are TRBV21-1 and TRBJ1-2; the D call TRBD1 from the table was never checked on the DNA. TRBV21-1 is a pseudogene. This CDR3 is built from 14 residues. The CDR3 coding sequence is TGTGCCAGCAGCAAAACCGAGTTCCAGGGTGGCTACACCTTC. It codes for CASSKTEFQGGYTF.

The chain recombines TRBV4-1 with TRBJ1-1, with 7 nucleotides matching TRBD1. Germline V gene data show CDR1 as MGHRA and CDR2 as YSYEKL. The length of the CDR3 is 15 residues. The V and J ends lost 5 bases and 0 bases, in that order; junction bases with no gene match: 6. In nucleotides, the CDR3 is TGCGCCAGCAGCGCCGGGACAGATATGAACACTGAAGCTTTCTTT. Translating gives CASSAGTDMNTEAFF.

The chain carries TRBV5-3 and TRBJ2-2; 7 nucleotides align to TRBD2. TRBV5-3 is classed as an ORF, of uncertain function. The CDR3 is 19 residues long. The J segment lost 0 bases and the V segment lost 0 bases, leaving 11 bases of the junction unmatched. The DNA of the CDR3 is TGTGCCAGAAGCTTGGGTCCGCCTAGCGGCCCCGCGAACACCGGGGAGCTGTTTTTT. Encoded protein: CARSLGPPSGPANTGELFF.

The gene calls are TRBV11-2 and TRBJ2-1, with D possibly TRBD1 on 6 matching bases. V was cut by 7 bases and J by 4 bases, with 20 bases left in between. CDR1 and CDR2 (germline): SGHAT, FQNNGV. The CDR3 is 16 residues long. The CDR3 here is CASTFLTGTPYNEQFF. Written as DNA, the CDR3 is TGTGCCAGCACTTTTCTTACCGGGACACCATACAATGAGCAGTTCTTC.

The chain carries TRBV10-3 and TRBJ1-1; the match to TRBD1 covers 8 bases. J was trimmed by 6 bases and V by 2 bases; bases with no gene match: 8. CDR3 size: 15 residues. CDR1 and CDR2 (germline): ENHRY, SYGVKD. CDR3: CAISETGQGAAEAFF. CDR3 sequence (DNA): TGTGCCATCAGTGAGACTGGGCAGGGGGCCGCTGAAGCTTTCTTT.

This chain links TRBV30 with TRBJ1-1; D gene ambiguous. Trimming took 4 bases from V and 8 from J, leaving 14 bases between them. The CDR3 runs 12 residues. Germline CDR1 GTSNPN, CDR2 SVGIG (reference sequence). CDR3 amino acids: CAWTVAGLEAFF. CDR3 nucleotide sequence: TGTGCCTGGACAGTGGCCGGGCTGGAAGCTTTCTTT.

A few counts support this clone. This chain connects TRBV15 to TRBJ2-7; 8 bases are a match to TRBD1. Germline CDR1 is LNHNV and CDR2 is YYDKDF (reference sequence). V trimming: 9 bases; J trimming: 0 bases; junction bases outside the gene matches: 7. The CDR3 sequence is 14 residues long. Here the CDR3 reads CATAGGQNSYEQYF. The CDR3 DNA sequence: TGTGCCACTGCAGGGGGCCAGAACTCCTACGAGCAGTACTTC.

This clone has a single count. The chain carries TRBV29-1 and TRBJ1-1; 11 bases fit TRBD1. Germline V lookup: CDR1 SQVTM, CDR2 ANQGSEA. This CDR3 region has 14 residues. V shed 7 bases, J shed 3 bases, and the junction held 7 bases outside the gene matches. The CDR3 region has the DNA TGCAGCGCCAAAGAGGGACAGGGGGACACTGAAGCTTTCTTT. Protein: CSAKEGQGDTEAFF.

The chain joins TRBV6-4 to TRBJ2-1, with D unresolved. This CDR3 has 13 amino acids. Trimming pared 4 bases from V and 8 bases from J, leaving 12 bases between. The germline V gene has CDR1 MRHNA and CDR2 SNTAGT. DNA for the CDR3: TGTGCCAGCAGTGTAGGACCCCTCGATGAGCAGTTCTTC. Translating it yields CASSVGPLDEQFF.